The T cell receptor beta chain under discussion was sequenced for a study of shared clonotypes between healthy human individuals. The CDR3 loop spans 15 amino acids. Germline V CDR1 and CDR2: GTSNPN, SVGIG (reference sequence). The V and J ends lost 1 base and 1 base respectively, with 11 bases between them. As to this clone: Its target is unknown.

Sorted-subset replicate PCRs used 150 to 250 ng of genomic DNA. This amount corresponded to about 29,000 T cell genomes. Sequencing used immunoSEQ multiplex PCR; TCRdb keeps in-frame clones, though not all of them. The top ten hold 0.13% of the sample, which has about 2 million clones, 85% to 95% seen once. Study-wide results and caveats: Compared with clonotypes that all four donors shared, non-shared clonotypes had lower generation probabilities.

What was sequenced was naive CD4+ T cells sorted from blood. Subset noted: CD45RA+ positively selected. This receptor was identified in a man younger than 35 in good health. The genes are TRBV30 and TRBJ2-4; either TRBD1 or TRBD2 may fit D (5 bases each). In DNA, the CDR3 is TGTGCCTGGAGTGGGGGGATCTTGGCCAAAAACATTCAGTACTTC. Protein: CAWSGGILAKNIQYF.